These T cell receptor beta chains were read from a single sample in a study of blood T cell repertoires in COVID-19. The repertoire was sequenced with immunoSEQ multiplex PCR; TCRdb's copy has only in-frame clones and lacks some. The table has about 170,000 clones, less than 90% seen once; the top ten hold 13% to 15%. Source material: peripheral blood. The receptors shown here come from a young man with active or convalescent COVID-19. The CDR3 runs from the conserved cysteine through the conserved F or W. The D gene is left open where the match is weak. Some rows mark clone size as missing; the rest say once, few, many or name a class of expanded clone.

abundance,v_gene,d_gene,j_gene,CDR3nt,CDR3aa
.,TRBV2,.,TRBJ2-3,TGTGCCAGCAGTGGGTCCCAGACTAGCACAGATACGCAGTATTTT,CASSGSQTSTDTQYF
.,TRBV7-8,.,TRBJ2-3,TGTGCCAGCAGCGATAAGAAAGGGGTTGGCACAGATACGCAGTATTTT,CASSDKKGVGTDTQYF
.,TRBV3-1/TRBV3-2,.,TRBJ1-5,TGTGCCAGCAGCCAAGATTTGGGGGCCCATCAGCCCCAGCATTTT,CASSQDLGAHQPQHF
.,TRBV5-1,TRBD1,TRBJ2-2,TGCGCCAGCAGCTTACCGACAGGGCGTCGAACCGGGGAGCTGTTTTTT,CASSLPTGRRTGELFF
.,TRBV7-9,TRBD1,TRBJ2-7,TGTGCCAGCAGCCCCCGGGACAGGGGTTTTACCTACGAGCAGTACTTC,CASSPRDRGFTYEQYF
.,TRBV5-1,TRBD1,TRBJ2-5,TGCGCCAGCGGGGACAGGGTGCAAGAGACCCAGTACTTC,CASGDRVQETQYF
.,TRBV4-1,.,TRBJ2-4,TGCGCCAGCAGCTTTGGGGCCCCGGGGGAACTAGCCAAAAACATTCAGTACTTC,CASSFGAPGELAKNIQYF
.,TRBV6-6,.,TRBJ2-1,TGTGCCAGCAGTCCCCGGGACTTAGGAAACAATGAGCAGTTCTTC,CASSPRDLGNNEQFF
.,TRBV5-5,TRBD1,TRBJ1-4,TGTGCCAGCAGCCCCGGGACAGGGACCTTTGCAACTAATGAAAAACTGTTTTTT,CASSPGTGTFATNEKLFF
.,TRBV11-3,TRBD1,TRBJ2-5,TGTGCCAGCAGCCCTAGGACAGGGCGTTTAGAGACCCAGTACTTC,CASSPRTGRLETQYF
.,TRBV4-3,.,TRBJ2-5,TGCGCCAGCAGCCAAGATGCGACTCAAGGGACCCAGTACTTC,CASSQDATQGTQYF
.,TRBV4-2,TRBD1,TRBJ1-5,TGTGCCAGCAGCCAAGGTGGACAGGGACATAGCAATCAGCCCCAGCATTTT,CASSQGGQGHSNQPQHF
once,TRBV7-2,TRBD1,TRBJ1-4,TGTGCCAGCAGCTCCAGGGGGCGTACTAATGAAAAACTGTTTTTT,CASSSRGRTNEKLFF
.,TRBV9,.,TRBJ1-1,TGTGCCAGCAGCGTAGCTGGCAGGGAAAGAGAAGCTTTCTTT,CASSVAGREREAFF
.,TRBV28,.,TRBJ2-5,TGTGCCAGCAGTCAACCCCGGGAGTACCAAGAGACCCAGTACTTC,CASSQPREYQETQYF
few,TRBV3-1/TRBV3-2,TRBD1,TRBJ1-6,TGTGCCAGCAGCCAAGGACAGGGACCCTATTCACCCCTCCACTTT,CASSQGQGPYSPLHF
.,TRBV27,.,TRBJ1-2,TGTGCCAGCACCTCACGCGGGGTAGCTAACTATGGCTACACCTTC,CASTSRGVANYGYTF
few,TRBV6-2/TRBV6-3,TRBD2,TRBJ2-5,TGTGCCAGCAGCCAAGCGGGGGGAGAGACCCAGTACTTC,CASSQAGGETQYF
.,TRBV28,.,TRBJ1-6,TGTGCCAGCAGTTTTGCGGATCTCGGTAATTCACCCCTCCACTTT,CASSFADLGNSPLHF
.,TRBV14,TRBD1,TRBJ2-3,TGTGCCAGCAGCCACTGGCAGGGGGCCATAGATACGCAGTATTTT,CASSHWQGAIDTQYF
.,TRBV2,TRBD2,TRBJ2-3,TGTGCCAGCACCTGGACTAGCGGGGCAGATACGCAGTATTTT,CASTWTSGADTQYF
.,TRBV19,.,TRBJ1-3,TGTGCCAGTAGTATCGGGGACTCTGGAAACACCATATATTTT,CASSIGDSGNTIYF
.,TRBV12-3/TRBV12-4,.,TRBJ2-5,TGTGCCAGCAGTAGACAGATCTTTGAGACCCAGTACTTC,CASSRQIFETQYF
.,TRBV13,.,TRBJ2-1,TGTGCCAGCAGCTTAGAAGGAGGACAGATTTACAATGAGCAGTTCTTC,CASSLEGGQIYNEQFF
.,TRBV6-6,TRBD2,TRBJ2-3,TGTGCCAGCAGACGACTAGCGGGGGGGCCGGGGACAGATACGCAGTATTTT,CASRRLAGGPGTDTQYF
.,TRBV6-2/TRBV6-3,.,TRBJ1-5,TGTGCCAGCAGTTTGGGGCAGGTTTATAGCAATCAGCCCCAGCATTTT,CASSLGQVYSNQPQHF
.,TRBV19,.,TRBJ1-2,TGTGCCAGTAGTATAGCTAACAGACCAAGCTATGGCTACACCTTC,CASSIANRPSYGYTF
.,TRBV4-3,.,TRBJ2-2,TGCGCCAGCAGCCAAGATACGGGAACCGGGGAGCTGTTTTTT,CASSQDTGTGELFF
.,TRBV19,TRBD1,TRBJ2-3,TGTGCCTCAAGGCGGGACAGGGGGGCAGATACGCAGTATTTT,CASRRDRGADTQYF
.,TRBV6-6,TRBD1,TRBJ1-2,TGTGCCAGCACGGGACAGCTCCCTAACTATGGCTACACCTTC,CASTGQLPNYGYTF
.,TRBV10-1,TRBD1,TRBJ1-3,TGCGCCAGCAGTGAGTCCGGACAGGGGCACACCATATATTTT,CASSESGQGHTIYF
.,TRBV7-9,TRBD1,TRBJ1-3,TGTGCCAGCAGCTTAGGTGAGGGGACAGTCCGAAACACCATATATTTT,CASSLGEGTVRNTIYF
few,TRBV29-1,.,TRBJ1-1,TGCAGCGTTGACAGCGGCACTGAAGCTTTCTTT,CSVDSGTEAFF